Shown below are 21 T cell receptor beta chains from a single sample sequenced in a study of T cell repertoires in cytomegalovirus infection. Their antigen targets remain unknown. TCRdb itself ran the reads through MiXCR, one entry per CDR3 protein. The profile shows about 740,000 distinct CDR3 sequences, around 31% of them singletons. Material: cultured PBMCs, obtained from culture after CMV antigen stimulation. The receptors originated from a human donor in good health (CMV status not recorded). Some clones in this sample may be carry-over from other donors' samples.

This clonotype turned up a few times. This rearrangement joins TRBV4-1 to TRBJ1-1, with 7 bases identical to TRBD1. The CDR3 spans 16 residues. The J segment lost 4 bases and the V segment lost 4 bases, leaving 12 bases of the junction unmatched. CDR1 and CDR2 from the germline V gene are MGHRA and YSYEKL. The CDR3 nucleotides are TGCGCCAGCAGCCGGGTACTAATACAGGGGAGCACTGAAGCTTTCTTT. Its protein is CASSRVLIQGSTEAFF.

The chain links TRBV7-9 to TRBJ1-3; the D is unclear. CDR1 and CDR2 from the germline V gene are SEHNR and FQNEAQ (reference sequence). V lost 0 bases and J 0 bases, leaving 9 bases between the germline ends. The CDR3 contains 16 residues. CDR3 coding DNA: TGTGCCAGCAGCTTAGCCCACGGTGGCTCTGGAAACACCATATATTTT. Translation: CASSLAHGGSGNTIYF. The variable domain in full, with the rest retrieved from reference TRBV7-9 and TRBJ1-3, is DTGVSQNPRHKITKRGQNVTFRCDPISEHNRLYWYRQTLGQGPEFLTYFQNEAQLEKSRLLSDRFSAERPKGSFSTLEIQRTEQGDSAMYLCASSLAHGGSGNTIYFGEGSWLTVV.

The rearrangement joins TRBV20-1 to TRBJ1-4, with TRBD1 matching over 9 bases. This CDR3 has 13 amino acids. CDR1 and CDR2 from the germline V gene are DFQATT and SNEGSKA (reference sequence). With V trimmed by 6 bases and J by 7 bases, 6 bases remained unmatched. CDR3 amino acids: CSAATGGGEKLFF. CDR3 nucleotides: TGCAGTGCAGCCACAGGGGGCGGTGAAAAACTGTTTTTT.

V usage is TRBV18 and J usage is TRBJ2-1; weak D call: TRBD1 (5 bases). CDR1 is KGHSH and CDR2 is LQKENI in the germline V gene. Trimming stripped 5 bases from V and 1 base from J, with 12 bases between. CDR3 length: 15 amino acids. This CDR3 is CASSLMTDSYNEQFF. The CDR3 nucleotides read TGTGCCAGCTCATTGATGACAGATTCCTACAATGAGCAGTTCTTC.

The table lists this clonotype with a few counts. The CDR3 protein is CASSFARSGNTIYF. In DNA form, the CDR3 reads TGTGCCAGCAGCTTCGCGAGATCTGGAAACACCATATATTTT. This sequence joins TRBV7-2 and TRBJ1-3; D unresolved. The V end lost 3 bases, the J end lost 1 base, and 7 bases lay between the germline ends. The CDR3 sequence is 14 residues long. The germline V gene encodes CDR1 SGHTA and CDR2 FQGNSA.

For this clonotype: The junction departs from the called germline gene at one end, perhaps through a read error. The chain is built from TRBV19 and TRBJ1-5; the D gene is possibly TRBD1 (6 bases). The CDR3 covers 15 residues. Germline CDR1 is LNHDA and CDR2 is SQIVND (reference sequence). Written as DNA, the CDR3 is TGTGCCAGTAGTATTACACAGGGAAGCAGTCAGCCCCAGCATTTT. This codes for CASSITQGSSQPQHF.

The chain combines TRBV27 with TRBJ2-7; unclear D gene. Germline CDR1 reads MNHEY; CDR2 reads SMNVEV (reference sequence). CDR3 length equals 15 residues. V dropped 6 bases and J dropped 0 bases, with 15 bases sitting between them. CDR3 residues: CASSPGYGSSYEQYF. In nucleotides, the CDR3 is TGTGCCAGCAGCCCAGGTTACGGAAGCTCCTACGAGCAGTACTTC.

The chain uses TRBV7-2 and TRBJ1-6; a weak D match, TRBD1 (6 bases). Germline values: CDR1 SGHTA, CDR2 FQGNSA. This CDR3 region has 15 residues. The ends were cut back, 5 bases at V and 8 bases at J, with 16 bases in the middle. CDR3 nucleotides: TGTGCCAGCAGCCTACAGGGAGATGAGGATTCACCCCTCCACTTT. Translation: CASSLQGDEDSPLHF. The whole variable domain, remainder taken from reference TRBV7-2 and TRBJ1-6, is GAGVSQSPSNKVTEKGKDVELRCDPISGHTALYWYRQSLGQGLEFLIYFQGNSAPDKSGLPSDRFSAERTGGSVSTLTIQRTQQEDSAVYLCASSLQGDEDSPLHFGNGTRLTVT.

This clonotype was counted at least ten times. The chain employs TRBV7-2 and TRBJ1-5; TRBD1 agrees at 7 bases. Germline V gene lookup returns CDR1 SGHTA and CDR2 FQGNSA. The CDR3 runs to 15 residues. Trimming cost V 5 bases and J 3 bases; bases outside gene matches: 7. The CDR3 DNA reads as TGTGCCAGCAGCAATAGACAGGGCCCCAATCAGCCCCAGCATTTT. Amino acid sequence: CASSNRQGPNQPQHF.

This chain uses TRBV11-2 with TRBJ2-5; 10 bases are a match to TRBD1. CDR3 length equals 15 residues. V dropped 3 bases and J dropped 5; count of bases not matched to a gene: 6. Germline values: CDR1 SGHAT, CDR2 FQNNGV. The CDR3: CASSFGTGDIETQYF. DNA of the CDR3: TGTGCCAGCAGCTTCGGGACAGGGGATATCGAGACCCAGTACTTC.

There are a few counts of this clonotype. This sequence joins TRBV6-2 or TRBV6-3 and TRBJ2-3, with 7 bases matching TRBD2. Germline V gene data show CDR1 as MNHEY and CDR2 as SVGEGT. The CDR3 contains 15 residues. V shed 4 bases, J shed 10 bases, and the junction held 14 bases outside the gene matches. CDR3 coding DNA: TGTGCCAGCAGTTCACGGACTAGGACTGGGGATGCGCAGTATTTT. This codes for CASSSRTRTGDAQYF.

This clonotype showed up just a few times. The chain recombines TRBV6-5 with TRBJ2-5, with D possibly being TRBD1 (5 bases). The CDR3 is 15 amino acids. From germline, CDR1 is MNHEY and CDR2 SVGAGI. V dropped 6 bases and J dropped 6 bases, with 20 bases sitting between them. This CDR3 is CASSPRDYIAKTQYF. The DNA for the CDR3 is TGTGCCAGCAGCCCCAGGGATTACATAGCAAAGACCCAGTACTTC.

This clonotype turned up a few times. The chain couples TRBV4-1 to TRBJ1-5; D not certain. Trimming stripped 1 base from V and 2 bases from J, with 9 bases between. The CDR3 has 15 amino acids. From germline, CDR1 is MGHRA and CDR2 YSYEKL. As DNA, the CDR3 is TGCGCCAGCAGCCAAGGAGACGCGGGCAATCAGCCCCAGCATTTT. Translating gives CASSQGDAGNQPQHF.

This clonotype was detected only a few times. V is TRBV10-3 and J is TRBJ2-7; D uncertain. Trimming took 3 bases from V and 0 from J, leaving 6 bases between them. CDR1 and CDR2 from the germline V gene are ENHRY and SYGVKD. CDR3 length: 13 amino acids. In DNA, the CDR3 is TGTGCCATCAGTGATAACCCCTCCTACGAGCAGTACTTC. The encoded protein is CAISDNPSYEQYF.

This clonotype was counted a few times. The V call is TRBV7-7, the J call TRBJ2-5; a possible D gene is TRBD1 (5 bases). This CDR3 is built from 16 residues. Trimming shortened V by 5 bases and J by 1 base, and 17 bases separated the two germline ends. Per the germline V gene, CDR1 is SSHAT and CDR2 is FNYEAQ (reference sequence). As DNA, the CDR3 is TGTGCCAGCAGCCCAGGTCAGGGTGCAACCCAAGAGACCCAGTACTTC. As protein: CASSPGQGATQETQYF.

Ten or more counts support this clonotype. The chain employs TRBV7-2 and TRBJ2-7, with 9 bases identical to TRBD2. CDR1 is SGHTA, CDR2 FQGNSA, per germline. With V trimmed by 4 bases and J by 6 bases, 13 bases remained unmatched. This CDR3 region has 16 residues. CDR3 nucleotide sequence: TGTGCCAGCAGCTCGACTAGGACTAGCGCACCTCCCGAGCAGTACTTC. Its protein is CASSSTRTSAPPEQYF.

This clonotype showed up just a few times. The chain is built from TRBV7-9 and TRBJ1-4, with a possible D match to TRBD1 (6 bases). The germline V and J ends were trimmed by 4 bases and 2 bases, with 8 bases remaining between them. Germline CDR1 reads SEHNR; CDR2 reads FQNEAQ (reference sequence). The CDR3 runs to 14 residues. The CDR3 region has the DNA TGTGCCAGCAGCTCAGGACAGACTAATGAAAAACTGTTTTTT. Translated, it gives CASSSGQTNEKLFF.

This clonotype was detected only a few times. The V and J genes are TRBV7-9 and TRBJ2-7; D is undetermined. Trimming took off 5 bases at V and 4 bases at J, with 18 bases between the two ends. Germline V CDR1 and CDR2: SEHNR, FQNEAQ (reference sequence). CDR3 length: 15 residues. The CDR3 coding sequence is TGTGCCAGCAGCCGGGCCAATGAAGGTGGTTACGAGCAGTACTTC. Translated: CASSRANEGGYEQYF.

This chain uses TRBV4-2 with TRBJ2-4, with 8 positions matching TRBD1. The germline gives CDR1 LGHNA, CDR2 YNFKEQ. The J segment lost 7 bases and the V segment lost 4 bases, leaving 9 bases of the junction unmatched. This CDR3 has 15 residues. CDR3 sequence (DNA): TGTGCCAGCAGCCCTCGCGACAGGGGCGGGAACATTCAGTACTTC. Translating gives CASSPRDRGGNIQYF.

V is TRBV12-5 and J is TRBJ2-7, with D tentatively TRBD1 or TRBD2 (6 bases each). Trimming cost V 2 bases and J 6 bases, with 14 bases left between them. Germline-derived CDR1 and CDR2 are LGHNT and FRNRAP. CDR3 length: 14 amino acids. DNA of the CDR3: TGTGCTAGTGGTTTGTGGGGGGACACACGCGAGCAGTACTTC. It is translated as CASGLWGDTREQYF. The entire variable domain, with the rest obtained from reference TRBV12-5 and TRBJ2-7, is as follows: DARVTQTPRHKVTEMGQEVTMRCQPILGHNTVFWYRQTMMQGLELLAYFRNRAPLDDSGMPKDRFSAEMPDATLATLKIQPSEPRDSAVYFCASGLWGDTREQYFGPGTRLTVT.

The chain recombines TRBV6-5 with TRBJ2-4; tentatively, D is TRBD1 (7 bases). Germline CDR1 MNHEY, CDR2 SVGAGI. V lost 4 bases and J lost 2, with 18 bases in between. CDR3 length: 17 residues. The CDR3 nucleotides are TGTGCCAGCAGTTCGGGTTGGAGGGGGCTGACCAAAAACATTCAGTACTTC. This sequence encodes CASSSGWRGLTKNIQYF.